The clone carrying this TCR beta chain qualifies as large. Its antigen is not identified. Only in-frame clones appear in the TCRdb table, and some are missing; sequencing was by immunoSEQ multiplex PCR. The table records around 3,000 clones, under 75% of them present only once. Germline-derived CDR1 and CDR2 are LGHNA and YNFKEQ. The CDR3 runs to 15 residues. J gave up 7 bases and V 4 bases, and 12 bases lay outside the gene matches. This entry is derived from a study of CD8 T cell repertoires and HIV-1 epitope variants. Sequenced input: cultured CD8+ T cells derived from PBMCs. This chain uses TRBV4-2 with TRBJ1-2, with 7 bases aligning to TRBD1. This TCR came from a male donor with HIV. The CDR3 coding sequence is TGTGCCAGCAGCCTAGGGGACAGCGGGAGGGGTGGCTACACCTTC. Residues: CASSLGDSGRGGYTF.